These T cell receptor beta chains were read from a single sample in a study of early T cells in non-severe SARS-CoV-2 infection. TCRdb redid the calling of the 5' RACE reads with MiXCR, one entry per CDR3 protein. The table lists about 77,000 distinct CDR3 sequences, 12% of them singletons. This specimen was whole blood, taken at baseline. The receptors here all came from an adult who was a healthcare worker with PCR-confirmed SARS-CoV-2 infection or an uninfected control (not recorded which). The donor label of this sample is uncertain. The conserved cysteine and the conserved F or W are not part of the CDR3 here.

TRBV7-2 ASSLAGEQY
TRBV19 ASSMGLQIYYQPQH
TRBV20-1 SARVLYHTSYEQY
TRBV7-2 ASSLLRLALPYT
TRBV6-2/TRBV6-3 ASRRFAGAAEKLF
TRBV19 ATASGSTDTQY
TRBV6-2/TRBV6-3 ASSSEGLYT
TRBV20-1 SATDGSPLH
TRBV29-1 SVVPRGAGNTIY
TRBV6-9 ASSCALSGRKETQY
TRBV29-1 SVRAGPNANTGELF
TRBV20-1 SASREVRGYEQY
TRBV6-1 ARGGSGANVLT
TRBV29-1 SVEEIGRELSEAF
TRBV6-4 ATLGRGGPTYNEQF
TRBV24-1 ATSDSLGQGPTGELF
TRBV5-6 ASSLTGFNTGELF
TRBV27 ASVPQEANSYEQY
TRBV10-3 AIKGRGTYEQY
TRBV2 ASSYQREAF
TRBV6-1 ASSEAKGQGVDEQF
TRBV12-3/TRBV12-4 ASSGTGNSPLH
TRBV12-3/TRBV12-4 ASSYSFGNTIY
TRBV12-3/TRBV12-4 ASSFQGAAGEQY
TRBV20-1 SAGPRTDTQY
TRBV11-2 ASSFRSAYEQY
TRBV12-3/TRBV12-4 ASSRHRGGRNTEAF
TRBV20-1 SARRSGLAGANQETQY
TRBV7-8 ASSPDFGRNQPQH
TRBV7-2 ASSLSRQETQY
TRBV7-9 ASSSGTEAF
TRBV7-3 ASSSPARAGGEQF
TRBV9 ASSPRLGGGGHNEQF
TRBV13 ASRRTGTSGDTQY
TRBV12-3/TRBV12-4 ASSLGVANYGYT
TRBV6-2/TRBV6-3 ASSYHVAEETQY
TRBV27 ASSFGFGDTEAF
TRBV12-3/TRBV12-4 ASSLRTPRGGTEAF
TRBV10-3 AISDPSGKEPYEQY
TRBV9 ASSVEPLASTDTQY
TRBV7-3 ASSSGPQETQY
TRBV6-1 ASSEPYEQY